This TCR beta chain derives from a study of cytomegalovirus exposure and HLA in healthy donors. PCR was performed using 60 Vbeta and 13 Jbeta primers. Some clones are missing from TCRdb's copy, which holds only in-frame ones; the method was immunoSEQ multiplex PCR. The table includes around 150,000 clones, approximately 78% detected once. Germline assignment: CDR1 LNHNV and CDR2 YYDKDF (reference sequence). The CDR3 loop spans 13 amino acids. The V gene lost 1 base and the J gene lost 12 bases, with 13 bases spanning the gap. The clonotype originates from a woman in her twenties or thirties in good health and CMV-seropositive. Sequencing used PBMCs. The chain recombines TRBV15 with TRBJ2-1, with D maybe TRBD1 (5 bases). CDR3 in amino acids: CATSRGQGPWQFF. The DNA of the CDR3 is TGTGCCACCAGCAGAGGCCAGGGCCCATGGCAGTTCTTC.